This T cell receptor beta chain comes out of a study of cytomegalovirus exposure and HLA in healthy donors. In the study overall: Around 200 million T cells yielded roughly 100 million unique TCR beta sequences, as an earlier analysis found.

The V end was cut by 2 bases, the J end by 6 bases, with 5 bases between. Germline V gives CDR1 DFQATT, CDR2 SNEGSKA (reference sequence). The CDR3 runs to 10 residues. The primer mix had 60 Vbeta and 13 Jbeta primers. Per the study methods: Approximately 9.9 million shared chains were among the about 80 million unique TCR beta chains that a later analysis counted. This table comes from immunoSEQ multiplex PCR, and its TCRdb copy is limited to in-frame clones, with some not included. The DNA gave D and trimming, while V, J and clone size come from that table. The sample has about 180,000 clones, about 68% seen once. A remark on this clone: Its antigen is not identified.

Findings and limits, study-wide: The authors enumerated some 160 TCR beta chains as linked to cytomegalovirus. The authors assumed roughly uniform sequencing depth across donors for presence/absence analyses.

The sequenced sample consisted of PBMCs. The TCR was taken from a female donor in good health and CMV-seronegative. V is TRBV20-1 and J is TRBJ2-7; a weak D match, TRBD2 (5 bases). DNA of the CDR3: TGCAGTGCTAGACGGGGCGAGCAGTACTTC. This encodes CSARRGEQYF.